The 14 T cell receptor beta chains listed next were all sequenced from one sample in a study of T-cell reconstitution after alpha-beta-depleted transplantation in children. For TCRbeta, the library was prepared with unique molecular identifiers. TCRdb reprocessed the PCR reads with MiXCR, giving one entry per CDR3 protein. The data show more than 200,000 distinct CDR3 sequences, approximately 9.7% seen once. The sample here was PBMCs from the stem cell graft donor, taken from the stem cell graft. The receptors come from a human donor who donated a stem cell graft to a child with SCID.

This clonotype came up many times. The chain carries TRBV12-3 or TRBV12-4 and TRBJ1-2; TRBD1 is a possible D gene (6 bases). The CDR3 is 13 amino acids. V lost 7 bases and J 8 bases, leaving 17 bases between the germline ends. The DNA for the CDR3 is TGTGCCAGCACCCGAACAGGGTCGCGGGGCTACACCTTC. Translation gives CASTRTGSRGYTF.

Details on this clonotype: A much larger clone differs by one base, so this may be a read error. The chain couples TRBV5-6 to TRBJ2-7; 9 bases line up with TRBD1. The CDR3 runs 16 residues. Looked up from germline, CDR1 is SGHDT and CDR2 is YYEEEE. For the CDR3, the DNA is TGTGCCGGCAGCTTGGTCCCCGGGACAGGGAACTACGAGCAGTACTTC. This codes for CAGSLVPGTGNYEQYF.

In this sample, this clonotype turned up many times. This chain connects TRBV7-9 to TRBJ2-7; a weak D match, TRBD1 (5 bases). Trimming cost V 1 base and J 7 bases, with 14 bases left between them. Germline CDR1 reads SEHNR; CDR2 reads FQNEAQ (reference sequence). This CDR3 is built from 14 residues. CDR3 sequence reads: CASSLVDAGQEQYF. The DNA of the CDR3 is TGTGCCAGCAGCTTAGTGGACGCAGGGCAAGAGCAGTACTTC.

This clonotype was observed many times. The chain links TRBV5-1 to TRBJ1-3; a weak D match, TRBD1 (6 bases). The V gene lost 4 bases and the J gene lost 0 bases, with 11 bases spanning the gap. This CDR3 comprises 15 residues. Germline-derived CDR1 and CDR2 are SGHRS and YFSETQ. CDR3 coding DNA: TGCGCCAGCAGCGGAACAGGGATCTCTGGAAACACCATATATTTT. It is translated as CASSGTGISGNTIYF. The full variable domain, rest sourced from reference TRBV5-1 and TRBJ1-3, is KAGVTQTPRYLIKTRGQQVTLSCSPISGHRSVSWYQQTPGQGLQFLFEYFSETQRNKGNFPGRFSGRQFSNSRSEMNVSTLELGDSALYLCASSGTGISGNTIYFGEGSWLTVV.

This clonotype was detected many times. The rearrangement uses TRBV20-1 and TRBJ1-5; unclear D gene. The CDR3 is 12 residues long. The V gene's germline CDR1 is DFQATT and CDR2 SNEGSKA (reference sequence). Trimming left V 8 bases short and J 0 bases short, with 8 bases between. The CDR3 reads CSPHYSNQPQHF. The DNA for the CDR3 is TGCAGTCCTCACTATAGCAATCAGCCCCAGCATTTT.

This clonotype was detected many times. The V gene is TRBV20-1, the J gene TRBJ1-2, with D possibly matching TRBD1 (5 bases). Per germline, CDR1 DFQATT and CDR2 SNEGSKA (reference sequence). The CDR3 extends over 13 amino acids. Trimming removed 4 bases from V and 0 bases from J, with 9 bases in between. CDR3 bases: TGCAGTGCTACGGGGGGTGCTAACTATGGCTACACCTTC. Its translation: CSATGGANYGYTF.

There are many counts of this clonotype. The V gene is TRBV7-2, the J gene TRBJ2-7; a possible D gene is TRBD2 (7 bases). Trimming cost V 7 bases and J 3 bases, with 19 bases left between them. CDR1 SGHTA and CDR2 FQGNSA come from the germline V gene. The CDR3 extends over 15 amino acids. The CDR3 region has the DNA TGTGCCAGCAATAGGGGGGCGGGGGTGATCTACGAGCAGTACTTC. Protein: CASNRGAGVIYEQYF.

For this clonotype: A clone one base away is much larger, so this may be a read error. The rearrangement joins TRBV5-5 to TRBJ1-5; weak D call: TRBD1 (5 bases). CDR1 is SGHKS and CDR2 is YYEKEE in the germline V gene (reference sequence). This CDR3 region has 15 residues. DNA of the CDR3: TGTGCCAGCAGCTTGGCGGGGGTCCCCAATCACCCCCAGCATTTT. It translates to CASSLAGVPNHPQHF. Full variable domain (rest looked up from reference TRBV5-5 and TRBJ1-5): DAGVTQSPTHLIKTRGQQVTLRCSPISGHKSVSWYQQVLGQGPQFIFQYYEKEERGRGNFPDRFSARQFPNYSSELNVNALLLGDSALYLCASSLAGVPNHPQHFGDGTRLSIL.

With regard to this clonotype: A read error may explain this, as a much larger clone is one base away. This chain uses TRBV3-1 with TRBJ1-5; possible D gene TRBD1, 5 bases. Germline CDR1 is LGHDT and CDR2 is YNNKEL (reference sequence). CDR3 size: 16 residues. CDR3 in amino acids: CAISQDPSSRGQPQHF. The CDR3 DNA reads TGTGCCATCAGCCAAGATCCGAGCTCTAGGGGTCAGCCCCAGCATTTT. The variable domain in full, completed from reference TRBV3-1 and TRBJ1-5, reads DTAVSQTPKYLVTQMGNDKSIKCEQNLGHDTMYWYKQDSKKFLKIMFSYNNKELIINETVPNRFSPKSPDKAHLNLHINSLELGDSAVYFCAISQDPSSRGQPQHFGDGTRLSIL.

This clonotype was recorded many times. The chain employs TRBV5-1 and TRBJ2-5, with a tentative D call TRBD1 (6 bases). The V end was cut by 4 bases, the J end by 2 bases, with 12 bases between. Germline assignment: CDR1 SGHRS and CDR2 YFSETQ. CDR3 size: 14 residues. The CDR3 coding sequence is TGCGCCAGCAGCGAACAGGGTGTGCAAGAGACCCAGTACTTC. Its translation: CASSEQGVQETQYF. Variable domain in full (rest from reference TRBV5-1 and TRBJ2-5): KAGVTQTPRYLIKTRGQQVTLSCSPISGHRSVSWYQQTPGQGLQFLFEYFSETQRNKGNFPGRFSGRQFSNSRSEMNVSTLELGDSALYLCASSEQGVQETQYFGPGTRLLVL.

Many counts were recorded for this clonotype. The chain is built from TRBV7-9 and TRBJ1-2; no reliable D call. The CDR3 sequence is 15 residues long. From germline, CDR1 is SEHNR and CDR2 FQNEAQ (reference sequence). V shed 1 base and J shed 4 bases, with 13 bases lying between them. The CDR3, as DNA: TGTGCCAGCAGCTTAGAAACCCTCCTCCTCTATGGCTACACCTTC. It translates to CASSLETLLLYGYTF.

This clonotype was seen many times. V and J are TRBV5-1 and TRBJ2-2; D is uncertain. The V gene lost 0 bases and the J gene lost 3 bases, with 9 bases spanning the gap. Germline V gives CDR1 SGHRS, CDR2 YFSETQ. The CDR3 has 15 amino acids. CDR3 sequence (DNA): TGCGCCAGCAGCTTGGTTCGGGCTTACACCGGGGAGCTGTTTTTT. Encoded protein: CASSLVRAYTGELFF.

This clonotype was seen repeatedly, ten times or more. This rearrangement joins TRBV25-1 to TRBJ1-4; tentatively, D is TRBD1 (6 bases). This CDR3 has 15 amino acids. Deletions cut 4 bases from V and 5 bases from J, with 14 bases between. CDR1 MGHDK and CDR2 SYGVNS come from the germline V gene. CDR3 sequence: CASSVKTGKNEKLFF. The DNA of the CDR3 is TGTGCCAGCAGTGTTAAAACAGGGAAAAATGAAAAACTGTTTTTT.

For this clonotype: This may be a read error, as it is one base from a much larger clone. The rearrangement joins TRBV3-1 to TRBJ2-7, with a possible D match to TRBD2 (5 bases). The V gene's germline CDR1 is LGHDT and CDR2 YNNKEL (reference sequence). This CDR3 is 17 amino acids long. CDR3 region: CATSQERMRAALYEQYF. Here the CDR3 DNA reads TGTGCCACCAGCCAAGAGAGGATGCGGGCAGCCCTCTACGAGCAGTACTTC.